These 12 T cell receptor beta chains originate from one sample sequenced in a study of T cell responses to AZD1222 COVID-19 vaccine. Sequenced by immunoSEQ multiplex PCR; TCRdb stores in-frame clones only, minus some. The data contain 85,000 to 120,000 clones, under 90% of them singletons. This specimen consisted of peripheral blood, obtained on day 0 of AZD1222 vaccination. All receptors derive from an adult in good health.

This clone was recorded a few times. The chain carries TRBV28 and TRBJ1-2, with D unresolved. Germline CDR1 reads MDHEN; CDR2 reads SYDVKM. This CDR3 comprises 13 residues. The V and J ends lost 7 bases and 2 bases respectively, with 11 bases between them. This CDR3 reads CASTDLGNYGYTF. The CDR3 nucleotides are TGTGCCAGCACAGACCTGGGGAACTATGGCTACACCTTC.

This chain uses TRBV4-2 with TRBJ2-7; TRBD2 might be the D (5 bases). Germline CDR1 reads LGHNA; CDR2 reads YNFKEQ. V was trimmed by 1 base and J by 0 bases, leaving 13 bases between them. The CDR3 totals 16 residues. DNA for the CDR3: TGTGCCAGCAGCCAAGCTCCGGACTTGGTCTCCTACGAGCAGTACTTC. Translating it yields CASSQAPDLVSYEQYF.

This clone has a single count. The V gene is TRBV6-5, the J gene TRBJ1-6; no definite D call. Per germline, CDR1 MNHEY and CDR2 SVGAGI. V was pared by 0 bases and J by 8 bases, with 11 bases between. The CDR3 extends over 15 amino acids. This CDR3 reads CASSYSRARDSPLHF. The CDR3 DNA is TGTGCCAGCAGTTACTCGAGGGCGCGGGATTCACCCCTCCACTTT.

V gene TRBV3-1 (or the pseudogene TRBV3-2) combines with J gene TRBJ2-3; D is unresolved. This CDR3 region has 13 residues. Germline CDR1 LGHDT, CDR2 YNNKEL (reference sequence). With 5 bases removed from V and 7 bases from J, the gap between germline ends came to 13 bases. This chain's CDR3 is CASSTYNGHTQYF. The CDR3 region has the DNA TGTGCCAGCAGCACCTACAACGGCCATACGCAGTATTTT.

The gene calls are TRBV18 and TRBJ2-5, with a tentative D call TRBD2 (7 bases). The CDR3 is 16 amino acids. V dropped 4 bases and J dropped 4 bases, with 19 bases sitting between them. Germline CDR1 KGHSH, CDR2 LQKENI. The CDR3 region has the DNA TGTGCCAGCTCACTACAAGACAGGCGCGGGGGAGAGACCCAGTACTTC. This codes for CASSLQDRRGGETQYF.

The CDR3: CASSYGASGDYEQYF. The CDR3 DNA reads as TGTGCCAGCAGTTACGGCGCTAGCGGGGACTACGAGCAGTACTTC. The V and J genes are TRBV6-5 and TRBJ2-7; 9 nucleotides match TRBD2. The CDR3 loop spans 15 amino acids. Germline V gives CDR1 MNHEY, CDR2 SVGAGI. Trimming cost V 2 bases and J 3 bases; bases outside gene matches: 5.

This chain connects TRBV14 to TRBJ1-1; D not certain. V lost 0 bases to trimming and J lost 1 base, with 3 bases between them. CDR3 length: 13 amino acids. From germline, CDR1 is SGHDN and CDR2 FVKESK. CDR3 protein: CASSQDQNTEAFF. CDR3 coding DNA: TGTGCCAGCAGCCAAGACCAGAACACTGAAGCTTTCTTT. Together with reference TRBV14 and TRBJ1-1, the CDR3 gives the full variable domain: EAGVTQFPSHSVIEKGQTVTLRCDPISGHDNLYWYRRVMGKEIKFLLHFVKESKQDESGMPNNRFLAERTGGTYSTLKVQPAELEDSGVYFCASSQDQNTEAFFGQGTRLTVV.

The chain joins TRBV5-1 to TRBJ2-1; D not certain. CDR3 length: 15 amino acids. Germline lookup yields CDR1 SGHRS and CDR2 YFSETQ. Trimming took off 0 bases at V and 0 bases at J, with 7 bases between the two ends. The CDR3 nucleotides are TGCGCCAGCAGCTTGGAGGCAAGCTCCTACAATGAGCAGTTCTTC. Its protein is CASSLEASSYNEQFF.

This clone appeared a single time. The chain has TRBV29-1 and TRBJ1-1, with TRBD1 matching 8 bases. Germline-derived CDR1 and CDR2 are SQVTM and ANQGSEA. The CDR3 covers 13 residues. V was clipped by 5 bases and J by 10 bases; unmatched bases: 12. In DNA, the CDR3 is TGCAGCGTTTCAGGACAGGGAACGATAGGAGCTTTCTTT. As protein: CSVSGQGTIGAFF.

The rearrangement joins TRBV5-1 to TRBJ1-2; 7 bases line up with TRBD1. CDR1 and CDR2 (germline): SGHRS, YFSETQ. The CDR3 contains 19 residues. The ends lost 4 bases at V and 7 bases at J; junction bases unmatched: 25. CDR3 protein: CASSPTVAGTATGFGGYTF. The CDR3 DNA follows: TGCGCCAGCAGCCCCACCGTAGCCGGAACAGCGACAGGGTTCGGTGGCTACACCTTC.

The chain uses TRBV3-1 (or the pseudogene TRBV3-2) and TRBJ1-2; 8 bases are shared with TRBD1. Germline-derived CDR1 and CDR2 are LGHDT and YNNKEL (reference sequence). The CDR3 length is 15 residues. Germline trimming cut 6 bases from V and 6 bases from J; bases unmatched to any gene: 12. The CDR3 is CASRPRDRTLHGYTF. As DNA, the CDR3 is TGTGCCAGCAGGCCCCGGGACAGGACGCTCCATGGCTACACCTTC.

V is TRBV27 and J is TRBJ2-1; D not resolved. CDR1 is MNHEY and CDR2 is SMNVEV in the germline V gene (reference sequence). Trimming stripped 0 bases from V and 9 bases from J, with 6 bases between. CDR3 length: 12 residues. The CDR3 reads CASSLSWGEQFF. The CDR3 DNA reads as TGTGCCAGCAGTTTATCTTGGGGTGAGCAGTTCTTC.